This T cell receptor (beta chain) is from a study of cytomegalovirus exposure and HLA in healthy donors. CDR3 length equals 15 residues. The germline V gene encodes CDR1 SGHRS and CDR2 YFSETQ. The ends lost 6 bases at V and 6 bases at J; junction bases unmatched: 10. About this clone itself: As yet, its antigen is unknown.

Study results and caveats: In a later analysis, at a false discovery rate of 0.05, approximately 16,000 TCR beta sequences matched HLA alleles. Among CMV-associated TCR beta chains, most appeared HLA-restricted in a later analysis. A few of the chains that were CMV-associated were confirmed in vitro to be specific for CMV antigens.

The primer mix had 60 Vbeta and 13 Jbeta primers. Assay used: immunoSEQ multiplex PCR; TCRdb lists only in-frame clones, some missing. The table includes approximately 160,000 clones, 68% detected once. The specimen sequenced was PBMCs. The genes are TRBV5-1 and TRBJ2-3, with TRBD2 matching 10 bases. The receptor comes from a woman between 35 and 50 years old in good health and CMV-seropositive. The CDR3 reads CASTNLAGVGDTQYF. The CDR3 DNA reads as TGCGCCAGCACCAACCTAGCGGGAGTAGGGGATACGCAGTATTTT.